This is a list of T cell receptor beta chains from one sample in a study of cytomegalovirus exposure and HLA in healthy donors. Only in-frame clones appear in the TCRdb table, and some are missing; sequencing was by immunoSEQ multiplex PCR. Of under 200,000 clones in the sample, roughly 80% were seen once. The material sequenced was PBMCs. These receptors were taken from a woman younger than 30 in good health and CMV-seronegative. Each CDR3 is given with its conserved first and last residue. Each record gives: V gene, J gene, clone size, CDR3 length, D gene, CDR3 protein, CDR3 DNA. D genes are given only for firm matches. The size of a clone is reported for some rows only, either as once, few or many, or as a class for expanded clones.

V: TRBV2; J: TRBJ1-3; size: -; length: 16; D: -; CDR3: CASSGVVTVFAGTIYF; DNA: TGTGCCAGCAGTGGAGTGGTGACAGTCTTTGCAGGCACCATATATTTT
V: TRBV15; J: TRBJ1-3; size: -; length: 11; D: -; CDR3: CATRQVNTIYF; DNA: TGTGCCACCAGGCAGGTAAACACCATATATTTT
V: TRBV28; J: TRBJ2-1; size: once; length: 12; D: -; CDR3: CASSLFNREQFF; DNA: TGTGCCAGCAGTTTATTCAACAGGGAGCAGTTCTTC
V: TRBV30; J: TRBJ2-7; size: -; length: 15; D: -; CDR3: CAWSAEWRGVYEQYF; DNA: TGTGCCTGGAGTGCTGAGTGGCGCGGTGTCTACGAGCAGTACTTC
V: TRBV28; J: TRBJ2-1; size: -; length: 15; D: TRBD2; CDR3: CASIAREGYYNEQFF; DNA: TGTGCCAGCATAGCGCGGGAGGGATACTACAATGAGCAGTTCTTC
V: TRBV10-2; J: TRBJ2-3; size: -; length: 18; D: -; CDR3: CASSDPAPKVPNTNTQYF; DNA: TGCGCCAGCAGTGATCCAGCGCCGAAAGTTCCCAACACAAATACGCAGTATTTT
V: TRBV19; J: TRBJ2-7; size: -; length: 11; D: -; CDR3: CASSQFNEQYF; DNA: TGTGCCAGTAGTCAGTTCAACGAGCAGTACTTC
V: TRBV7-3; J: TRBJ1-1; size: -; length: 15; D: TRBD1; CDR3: CASSLSGGPNTEAFF; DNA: TGTGCCAGCAGCTTATCAGGGGGACCGAACACTGAAGCTTTCTTT
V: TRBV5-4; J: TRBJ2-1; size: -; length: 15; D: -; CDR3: CASSQDPSVYNEQFF; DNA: TGTGCCAGCAGCCAAGACCCTAGCGTATACAATGAGCAGTTCTTC
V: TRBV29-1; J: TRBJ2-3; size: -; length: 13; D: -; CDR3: CSVVQGSTDTQYF; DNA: TGCAGCGTTGTTCAGGGCTCCACAGATACGCAGTATTTT
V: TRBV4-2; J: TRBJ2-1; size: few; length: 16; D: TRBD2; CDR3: CASSQDAGGFRNEQFF; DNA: TGTGCCAGCAGCCAAGATGCGGGAGGGTTCCGCAATGAGCAGTTCTTC
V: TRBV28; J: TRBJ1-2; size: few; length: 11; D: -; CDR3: CASSLTLGYTF; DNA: TGTGCCAGCAGTTTAACATTGGGCTACACCTTC
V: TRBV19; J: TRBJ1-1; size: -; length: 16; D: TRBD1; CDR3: CASSIDRTGGGTEAFF; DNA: TGTGCCAGTAGTATAGACCGCACAGGGGGAGGCACTGAAGCTTTCTTT
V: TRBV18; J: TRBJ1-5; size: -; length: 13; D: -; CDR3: CASSPDGGQPQHF; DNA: TGTGCCAGCTCACCGGACGGAGGTCAGCCCCAGCATTTT
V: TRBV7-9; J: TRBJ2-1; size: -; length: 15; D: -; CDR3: CASSSRTVPYNEQFF; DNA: TGTGCCAGCAGCTCCCGCACTGTACCTTACAATGAGCAGTTCTTC
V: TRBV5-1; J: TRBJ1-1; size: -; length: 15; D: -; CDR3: CASSSAVLRGTEAFF; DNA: TGCGCCAGCAGCTCGGCTGTCCTCAGGGGCACTGAAGCTTTCTTT
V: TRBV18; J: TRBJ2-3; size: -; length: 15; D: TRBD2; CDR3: CASSSWTSDTDTQYF; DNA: TGTGCCAGCTCATCCTGGACTAGCGACACAGATACGCAGTATTTT
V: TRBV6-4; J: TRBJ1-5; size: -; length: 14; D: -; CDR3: CASPLRGLDRPQHF; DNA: TGTGCCAGCCCCCTTCGAGGGTTAGATCGGCCCCAGCATTTT
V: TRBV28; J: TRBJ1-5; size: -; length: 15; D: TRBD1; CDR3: CASGKPGQGNQPQHF; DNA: TGTGCCAGCGGTAAACCGGGACAGGGCAATCAGCCCCAGCATTTT
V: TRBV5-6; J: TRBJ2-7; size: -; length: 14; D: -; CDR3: CASSWRWMSYEQYF; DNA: TGTGCCAGCAGCTGGCGGTGGATGTCCTACGAGCAGTACTTC
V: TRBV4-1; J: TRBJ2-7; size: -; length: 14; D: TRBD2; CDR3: CASSQAGTNYEQYF; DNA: TGCGCCAGCAGCCAAGCCGGGACTAACTACGAGCAGTACTTC
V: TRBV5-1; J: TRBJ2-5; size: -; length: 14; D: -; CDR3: CASSLSGFEETQYF; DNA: TGCGCCAGCAGCTTGAGCGGATTCGAAGAGACCCAGTACTTC
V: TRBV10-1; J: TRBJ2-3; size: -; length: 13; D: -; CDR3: CASSPPPSDTQYF; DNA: TGCGCCAGCAGTCCCCCCCCCTCAGATACGCAGTATTTT